These T cell receptor beta chains were read from a single sample in a study of PD-1 blockade in classical Hodgkin lymphoma. Generated by immunoSEQ multiplex PCR, the TCRdb table keeps only in-frame clones and is missing some. The sample lists about 12,000 clones, around 85% occurring once. This specimen consisted of CD4+ T cells from blood, obtained at baseline. The receptor source for this set is a human donor with classical Hodgkin lymphoma. Both conserved end residues are part of each CDR3. Fields, in order: V gene, J gene, clone size, D gene, CDR3 DNA, CDR3 protein. A D gene is named only where the DNA matches it firmly. Some rows mark clone size as missing; the rest say once, few, many or name a class of expanded clone.

V gene: TRBV29-1; J gene: TRBJ2-3; clone size: .; D gene: TRBD1; CDR3 DNA: TGCAGCGTTGTCGGGACAGGGGGCAGTACAGATACGCAGTATTTT; CDR3 protein: CSVVGTGGSTDTQYF
V gene: TRBV10-2; J gene: TRBJ2-5; clone size: .; D gene: .; CDR3 DNA: TGCGCCAGCAGTGAGTCGGGGCGGCAAGAGACCCAGTACTTC; CDR3 protein: CASSESGRQETQYF
V gene: TRBV25-1; J gene: TRBJ1-2; clone size: .; D gene: .; CDR3 DNA: TGTGCCAGCAGTCCGACAGCTTCGTCTGGCTACACCTTC; CDR3 protein: CASSPTASSGYTF
V gene: TRBV7-8; J gene: TRBJ2-7; clone size: .; D gene: TRBD2; CDR3 DNA: TGTGCCAGCAGCTTAGCGGGGACTAGCGGGGTATACGAGCAGTACTTC; CDR3 protein: CASSLAGTSGVYEQYF
V gene: TRBV7-2; J gene: TRBJ2-3; clone size: .; D gene: .; CDR3 DNA: TGTGCCAGCAGTCGGCGGGCGGCCGATACGCAGTATTTT; CDR3 protein: CASSRRAADTQYF
V gene: TRBV5-6; J gene: TRBJ2-6; clone size: .; D gene: .; CDR3 DNA: TGTGCCAGCAGCGGGTTTTTCTCTGGGGCCAACGTCCTGACTTTC; CDR3 protein: CASSGFFSGANVLTF
V gene: TRBV5-6; J gene: TRBJ2-3; clone size: .; D gene: .; CDR3 DNA: TGTGCCAGCAGCTTGCTAGGGGGGCCCACAGATACGCAGTATTTT; CDR3 protein: CASSLLGGPTDTQYF
V gene: TRBV5-5; J gene: TRBJ2-5; clone size: .; D gene: TRBD1; CDR3 DNA: TGTGCCAGCAGCAAGGGACAGGGAACGTACCAAGAGACCCAGTACTTC; CDR3 protein: CASSKGQGTYQETQYF
V gene: TRBV4-2; J gene: TRBJ1-5; clone size: few; D gene: .; CDR3 DNA: TGTGCCAGCAGCCGGAGCAATCAGCCCCAGCATTTT; CDR3 protein: CASSRSNQPQHF
V gene: TRBV7-2; J gene: TRBJ1-6; clone size: once; D gene: .; CDR3 DNA: TGTGCCAGCACCCAGGGTTTCTTTAGTTCACCCCTCCACTTT; CDR3 protein: CASTQGFFSSPLHF
V gene: TRBV5-1; J gene: TRBJ1-4; clone size: medium-sized; D gene: .; CDR3 DNA: TGCGCCAGCAGCATGACGGCCCGGGAAAAACTGTTTTTT; CDR3 protein: CASSMTAREKLFF
V gene: TRBV2; J gene: TRBJ2-5; clone size: .; D gene: .; CDR3 DNA: TGTGCCAGCAGTGAAGCCTACAGCGAGAGGGAGACCCAGTACTTC; CDR3 protein: CASSEAYSERETQYF
V gene: TRBV5-8; J gene: TRBJ1-5; clone size: .; D gene: .; CDR3 DNA: TGTGCCAGCAGCTCCCGGACAGGCAATCAGCCCCAGCATTTT; CDR3 protein: CASSSRTGNQPQHF
V gene: TRBV27; J gene: TRBJ2-3; clone size: .; D gene: .; CDR3 DNA: TGTGCCAGCAGTCCCCGGGGGATAGATACGCAGTATTTT; CDR3 protein: CASSPRGIDTQYF
V gene: TRBV19; J gene: TRBJ1-1; clone size: few; D gene: TRBD1; CDR3 DNA: TGTGCCAGTCGCCGGGACAGAGCTACATCGATGAACACTGAAGCTTTCTTT; CDR3 protein: CASRRDRATSMNTEAFF
V gene: TRBV2; J gene: TRBJ2-2; clone size: .; D gene: TRBD1; CDR3 DNA: TGTGCCAGCAGCGGACAGGGGACCGGGGAGCTGTTTTTT; CDR3 protein: CASSGQGTGELFF
V gene: TRBV7-8; J gene: TRBJ1-1; clone size: once; D gene: .; CDR3 DNA: TGTGCCAGCAGCGTGATGACGGGGAACACTGAAGCTTTCTTT; CDR3 protein: CASSVMTGNTEAFF
V gene: TRBV5-1; J gene: TRBJ1-1; clone size: .; D gene: TRBD1; CDR3 DNA: TGCGCCAGCTCCGGGACAGGGAGAGTTACTGAAGCTTTCTTT; CDR3 protein: CASSGTGRVTEAFF
V gene: TRBV30; J gene: TRBJ2-6; clone size: .; D gene: .; CDR3 DNA: TGTGCCTGGACCTCGGGGTCTGGGGCCAACGTCCTGACTTTC; CDR3 protein: CAWTSGSGANVLTF
V gene: TRBV5-1; J gene: TRBJ2-7; clone size: .; D gene: .; CDR3 DNA: TGCGCCAGCAGCTCGTCTACTTACGAGCAGTACTTC; CDR3 protein: CASSSSTYEQYF
V gene: TRBV7-9; J gene: TRBJ1-3; clone size: .; D gene: TRBD1; CDR3 DNA: TGTGCCAGCAGCCAGAGGCCGACAGGGGGCGGAAACACCATATATTTT; CDR3 protein: CASSQRPTGGGNTIYF
V gene: TRBV7-2; J gene: TRBJ2-6; clone size: .; D gene: .; CDR3 DNA: TGTGCCAGCAGCCTGGGACGGCTCTCTGGGGCCAACGTCCTGACTTTC; CDR3 protein: CASSLGRLSGANVLTF
V gene: TRBV28; J gene: TRBJ1-2; clone size: .; D gene: TRBD1; CDR3 DNA: TGTGCCAGCGGGACAGTTACTAACTATGGCTACACCTTC; CDR3 protein: CASGTVTNYGYTF
V gene: TRBV7-2; J gene: TRBJ2-3; clone size: .; D gene: TRBD2; CDR3 DNA: TGTGCCAGCAGCTTAGCCCTAGCGGGGATTAATCGGGGAGTGCAGTATTTT; CDR3 protein: CASSLALAGINRGVQYF
V gene: TRBV27; J gene: TRBJ1-1; clone size: .; D gene: TRBD1; CDR3 DNA: TGTGCCAGTAGACCGGGACAGGGGGCCGCCACAGCTTTCTTT; CDR3 protein: CASRPGQGAATAFF
V gene: TRBV28; J gene: TRBJ1-5; clone size: .; D gene: TRBD1; CDR3 DNA: TGTGCCAGCAGCTCAGGGGGTAGCAATCAGCCCCAGCATTTT; CDR3 protein: CASSSGGSNQPQHF
V gene: TRBV30; J gene: TRBJ2-2; clone size: .; D gene: TRBD2; CDR3 DNA: TGTGCCTGGCGCGGGGGGTGGATCGGGGAGCTGTTTTTT; CDR3 protein: CAWRGGWIGELFF
V gene: TRBV7-2; J gene: TRBJ1-5; clone size: .; D gene: TRBD1; CDR3 DNA: TGTGCCAGCAGCTTAACAGGGGTTCAGCCCCAGCATTTT; CDR3 protein: CASSLTGVQPQHF
V gene: TRBV19; J gene: TRBJ1-5; clone size: .; D gene: .; CDR3 DNA: TGTGCCAGTAGTATCGGTAGGGCCTCTAATCAGCCCCAGCATTTT; CDR3 protein: CASSIGRASNQPQHF
V gene: TRBV10-3; J gene: TRBJ2-3; clone size: few; D gene: TRBD2; CDR3 DNA: TGTGCCATCAGTGAGACGCAGCGGGGGGGCGGAGCAGATACGCAGTATTTT; CDR3 protein: CAISETQRGGGADTQYF
V gene: TRBV18; J gene: TRBJ1-3; clone size: .; D gene: .; CDR3 DNA: TGTGCCAGCTCACCATACGCAGTTAGCTCTGGAAACACCATATATTTT; CDR3 protein: CASSPYAVSSGNTIYF
V gene: TRBV6-6; J gene: TRBJ2-5; clone size: .; D gene: .; CDR3 DNA: TGTGCCAGCAGGGACGGGACGGTTCAAGAGACCCAGTACTTC; CDR3 protein: CASRDGTVQETQYF
V gene: TRBV4-3; J gene: TRBJ2-5; clone size: .; D gene: TRBD2; CDR3 DNA: TGCGCCAGCAGCTCGGGCACTAGCGGGGAAGGGGAGACCCAGTACTTC; CDR3 protein: CASSSGTSGEGETQYF
V gene: TRBV5-6; J gene: TRBJ1-3; clone size: .; D gene: .; CDR3 DNA: TGTGCCAGCAGCTGGGAGGGACCCTCTGGAAACACCATATATTTT; CDR3 protein: CASSWEGPSGNTIYF
V gene: TRBV2; J gene: TRBJ2-2; clone size: .; D gene: TRBD2; CDR3 DNA: TGTGCCAGGAGCGGGGGGACACCGGGTACCGGGGAGCTGTTTTTT; CDR3 protein: CARSGGTPGTGELFF